This is a list of T cell receptor beta chains from one sample in a study of T cell changes during pregnancy in multiple sclerosis. Clones were read by immunoSEQ multiplex PCR, and TCRdb kept only the in-frame ones, dropping some. The sample lists tens of thousands of clones; 92% were seen once. Sequenced material: CD4+ T cells from peripheral blood mononuclear cells, taken after pregnancy. The receptor source for this set is a female donor with multiple sclerosis, enrolled in a pregnancy study. The CDR3 runs from the conserved cysteine through the conserved F or W. A D gene is named only where the DNA matches it firmly. Not every row has a clone size; where given, it reads once, few, many or a size class.

v_call: TRBV4-3
d_call: TRBD2
j_call: TRBJ2-2
clone_size: NA
cdr3_nt: TGCGCCAGCAGCCAACTAGCGGGAGTAGGGACCGGGGAGCTGTTTTTT
cdr3_aa: CASSQLAGVGTGELFF

v_call: TRBV30
d_call: TRBD1
j_call: TRBJ1-4
clone_size: NA
cdr3_nt: TGTGCCTGGAGTGCCGACAGGGTTACTAATGAAAAACTGTTTTTT
cdr3_aa: CAWSADRVTNEKLFF

v_call: TRBV14
d_call: NA
j_call: TRBJ2-7
clone_size: NA
cdr3_nt: TGTGCCAGCAGCCTGTTGGGCGGACAGTCCTACGAGCAGTACTTC
cdr3_aa: CASSLLGGQSYEQYF

v_call: TRBV5-4
d_call: NA
j_call: TRBJ1-2
clone_size: few
cdr3_nt: TGTGCCAGCAGCTCCGGACACGACTATGGCTACACCTTC
cdr3_aa: CASSSGHDYGYTF

v_call: TRBV7-8
d_call: TRBD1
j_call: TRBJ2-6
clone_size: NA
cdr3_nt: TGTGCCAGCAGCCCGGGACAGGGGACATCTGGGGCCAACGTCCTGACTTTC
cdr3_aa: CASSPGQGTSGANVLTF

v_call: TRBV5-6
d_call: TRBD2
j_call: TRBJ2-1
clone_size: NA
cdr3_nt: TGTGCCAGCAGCTTGCGCGGGAGGGTTTTCGATGAGCAGTTCTTC
cdr3_aa: CASSLRGRVFDEQFF

v_call: TRBV4-2
d_call: NA
j_call: TRBJ2-7
clone_size: NA
cdr3_nt: TGTGCCAGCAGCCCCTCACGAATCGGTTCCTACGAGCAGTACTTC
cdr3_aa: CASSPSRIGSYEQYF

v_call: TRBV6-5
d_call: NA
j_call: TRBJ1-3
clone_size: NA
cdr3_nt: TGTGCCAGCAGAAACTCCGGGATCTCTGGAAACACCATATATTTT
cdr3_aa: CASRNSGISGNTIYF

v_call: TRBV5-4
d_call: TRBD1
j_call: TRBJ1-1
clone_size: NA
cdr3_nt: TGTGCCAGCAGCCCAAGACAGGGCCGGGGCGGAGTAGGGAAGTTGGCTTTCTTT
cdr3_aa: CASSPRQGRGGVGKLAFF

v_call: TRBV18
d_call: TRBD1
j_call: TRBJ2-7
clone_size: once
cdr3_nt: TGTGCCAGCTCACCCGGGACAGGGGGCTCCTACGAGCAGTACTTC
cdr3_aa: CASSPGTGGSYEQYF

v_call: TRBV6-5
d_call: TRBD1
j_call: TRBJ1-1
clone_size: once
cdr3_nt: TGTGCCAGCAGTTGGAACAGGGGAAACACTGAAGCTTTCTTT
cdr3_aa: CASSWNRGNTEAFF

v_call: TRBV5-6
d_call: NA
j_call: TRBJ2-7
clone_size: few
cdr3_nt: TGTGCCAGCAGCAAACTAGCCTCCTACGAGCAGTACTTC
cdr3_aa: CASSKLASYEQYF

v_call: TRBV14
d_call: TRBD2
j_call: TRBJ2-1
clone_size: NA
cdr3_nt: TGTGCCAGCAGCCAAACTAGCGGTTTCTACAATGAGCAGTTCTTC
cdr3_aa: CASSQTSGFYNEQFF

v_call: TRBV5-4
d_call: TRBD1
j_call: TRBJ1-1
clone_size: NA
cdr3_nt: TGTGCCAGCAGCCCGACAGGGACGAACACTGAAGCTTTCTTT
cdr3_aa: CASSPTGTNTEAFF

v_call: TRBV7-2
d_call: TRBD2
j_call: TRBJ2-1
clone_size: few
cdr3_nt: TGTGCCAGCAGTAGCGGGAGCGCCTACAATGAGCAGTTCTTC
cdr3_aa: CASSSGSAYNEQFF

v_call: TRBV30
d_call: TRBD2
j_call: TRBJ2-1
clone_size: NA
cdr3_nt: TGTGCCTGGAACCGGGACTACCTTTACAATGAGCAGTTCTTC
cdr3_aa: CAWNRDYLYNEQFF